This T cell receptor beta chain was identified in a study of T cell responses to AZD1222 COVID-19 vaccine. Clones were sequenced by immunoSEQ multiplex PCR, and TCRdb holds only the in-frame ones, with some missing. The sample has 20,000 or so clones, more than 70% seen once. Trimming stripped 4 bases from V and 3 bases from J, with 6 bases between. The CDR3 runs 13 residues. V is TRBV12-3 or TRBV12-4 and J is TRBJ1-4; no clear D. Sequences were derived from peripheral blood, sampled 28 days after the second AZD1222 dose. The sequence was obtained from an adult who received the AZD1222 COVID-19 vaccine. CDR3 coding DNA: TGTGCCAGCAGTTCGGCCCCTAATGAAAAACTGTTTTTT. This sequence encodes CASSSAPNEKLFF.